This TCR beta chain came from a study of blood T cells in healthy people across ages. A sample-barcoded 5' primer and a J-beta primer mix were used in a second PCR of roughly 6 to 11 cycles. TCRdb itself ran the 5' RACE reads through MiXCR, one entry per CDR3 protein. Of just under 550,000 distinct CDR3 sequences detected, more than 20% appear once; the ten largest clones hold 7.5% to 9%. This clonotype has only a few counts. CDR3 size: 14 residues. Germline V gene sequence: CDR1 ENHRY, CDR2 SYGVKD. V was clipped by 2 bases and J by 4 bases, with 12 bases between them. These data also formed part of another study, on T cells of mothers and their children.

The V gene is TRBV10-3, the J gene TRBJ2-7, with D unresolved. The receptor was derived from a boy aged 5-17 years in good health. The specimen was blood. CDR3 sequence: CAISEGSNGYEQYF. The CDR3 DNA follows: TGTGCCATCAGTGAGGGCAGTAATGGGTACGAGCAGTACTTC.